A single sample is the source of the 17 T cell receptor beta chains below, sequenced in a study of blood T cell repertoires in COVID-19. The repertoire was sequenced with immunoSEQ multiplex PCR; TCRdb's copy has only in-frame clones and lacks some. The sample consists of about 180,000 clones, roughly 82% of them appearing once. Material: PBMCs or T cells enriched from blood (not recorded which). The source is a woman in her 30s who had recovered from COVID-19.

Worth noting for this clone: One end of the junction varies from germline; a read error may be responsible. This rearrangement joins TRBV20-1 to TRBJ1-4; the match to TRBD1 covers 8 bases. The germline V gene encodes CDR1 DFQATT and CDR2 SNEGSKA (reference sequence). The CDR3 has 11 amino acids. The CDR3 spells CSARAPQGQVF. In nucleotides, the CDR3 is TGCAGTGCTAGAGCCCCCCAGGGACAGGTTTTT.

The CDR3, as DNA: TGCGCCAGCAGCCAAGAGGTACTAGTCGGGGCCGGGGAGCTGTTTTTT. Translated, it gives CASSQEVLVGAGELFF. The rearrangement links TRBV4-1 to TRBJ2-2; tentative D call: TRBD2 (5 bases). V dropped 0 bases and J dropped 6 bases, with 14 bases sitting between them. This CDR3 comprises 16 residues. Germline CDR1 and CDR2: MGHRA and YSYEKL.

The V gene is TRBV2, the J gene TRBJ2-5; tentatively, D is TRBD1 (6 bases). Germline CDR1 reads SNHLY; CDR2 reads FYNNEI. The CDR3 covers 12 residues. V lost 6 bases, J lost 6 bases, and 11 bases lay in between. The CDR3 DNA is TGTGCCAGCAGGGAGGACAGTCAGACCCAGTACTTC. It encodes CASREDSQTQYF.

This chain links TRBV5-5 with TRBJ1-5; D gene unclear. The germline V gene encodes CDR1 SGHKS and CDR2 YYEKEE (reference sequence). V was pared by 1 base and J by 2 bases, with 13 bases between. The CDR3 sequence is 16 residues long. The CDR3 loop is CASSLNSVLGNQPQHF. CDR3 DNA sequence: TGTGCCAGCAGCTTGAATTCGGTACTCGGCAATCAGCCCCAGCATTTT.

The count of this clone is one. The gene calls are TRBV7-9 and TRBJ1-2, with D possibly TRBD1 on 5 matching bases. Germline CDR1 SEHNR, CDR2 FQNEAQ (reference sequence). The length of the CDR3 is 13 residues. Trimming took off 1 base at V and 7 bases at J, with 10 bases between the two ends. In DNA form, the CDR3 reads TGTGCCAGCAGCTTAGTGGTCGGGGGTGGCTACACCTTC. Its protein is CASSLVVGGGYTF.

The V and J genes are TRBV4-2 and TRBJ2-1; 9 bases map to TRBD2. CDR3 length: 15 amino acids. V shed 2 bases, J shed 2 bases, and the junction held 1 base outside the gene matches. CDR1 and CDR2 (germline): LGHNA, YNFKEQ. The CDR3 DNA follows: TGTGCCAGCAGCCAATCTAGCGGGACCTACAATGAGCAGTTCTTC. Encoded protein: CASSQSSGTYNEQFF.

The chain has TRBV6-1 and TRBJ1-5, with a tentative D call TRBD1 (6 bases). Germline CDR1 reads MNHNS; CDR2 reads SASEGT. The CDR3 has 19 amino acids. V dropped 4 bases and J dropped 0 bases, with 22 bases sitting between them. CDR3 loop: CASSGQQGSLPNSNQPQHF. The DNA of the CDR3 is TGTGCCAGCAGTGGCCAACAGGGAAGTCTCCCCAATAGCAATCAGCCCCAGCATTTT.

In DNA, the CDR3 is TGCAGCGTTGAATTCGGCGGGAGGGCCCGCACAGATACGCAGTATTTT. Its translation: CSVEFGGRARTDTQYF. The chain carries TRBV29-1 and TRBJ2-3, with 9 bases that match TRBD2. V lost 2 bases to trimming and J lost 1 base; unmatched junction nucleotides: 7. The CDR3 has 16 residues. Germline V lookup: CDR1 SQVTM, CDR2 ANQGSEA.

The CDR3 nucleotides read TGTGCCAGCTTTTCGGGAGGAAAGAACACTGAAGCTTTCTTT. It specifies CASFSGGKNTEAFF. V usage is TRBV28 and J usage is TRBJ1-1; the D is unclear. Germline CDR1 reads MDHEN; CDR2 reads SYDVKM. CDR3 length: 14 amino acids. Trimming removed 8 bases at V and 1 base at J, with 14 bases between.

The V gene is TRBV4-2, the J gene TRBJ1-2; TRBD1 agrees at 7 bases. Trimming at V came to 0 bases and at J to 3 bases, leaving 4 bases not matched to a gene. Germline values: CDR1 LGHNA, CDR2 YNFKEQ. This CDR3 is 15 amino acids long. In DNA form, the CDR3 reads TGTGCCAGCAGCCAAGACTCTGACAGGGACTATGGCTACACCTTC. Protein product: CASSQDSDRDYGYTF.

This sequence joins TRBV7-2 and TRBJ2-5; possibly TRBD2 for D (6 bases). Germline V lookup: CDR1 SGHTA, CDR2 FQGNSA. CDR3 size: 12 residues. V lost 5 bases to trimming and J lost 5 bases, with 9 bases between them. CDR3 nucleotide sequence: TGTGCCAGCAGCACCCGGGGGGAGACCCAGTACTTC. Translated, it gives CASSTRGETQYF.

This sequence joins TRBV5-1 and TRBJ2-6; TRBD2 aligns across 12 bases. Germline V gives CDR1 SGHRS, CDR2 YFSETQ. V dropped 3 bases and J dropped 0; count of bases not matched to a gene: 4. The CDR3 is made up of 18 amino acids. CDR3 loop: CASSSGLAGLSGANVLTF. CDR3 DNA sequence: TGCGCCAGCAGCTCCGGACTAGCGGGGCTCTCTGGGGCCAACGTCCTGACTTTC.

The chain joins TRBV7-7 to TRBJ2-7, with TRBD2 as a possible D gene (6 bases). CDR1 SSHAT and CDR2 FNYEAQ come from the germline V gene (reference sequence). V was clipped by 0 bases and J by 1 base, with 10 bases between them. The CDR3 runs to 15 residues. The CDR3 sequence is CASSLALGGSYEQYF. Written as DNA, the CDR3 is TGTGCCAGCAGCTTAGCTCTGGGGGGTTCCTACGAGCAGTACTTC.

The chain carries TRBV11-1 and TRBJ2-7; D is undetermined. V was trimmed by 3 bases and J by 4 bases, leaving 10 bases between them. This CDR3 comprises 13 residues. Germline CDR1 is SGHAT and CDR2 is FQDESV (reference sequence). This CDR3 is CASSFRVAYEQYF. The CDR3 bases are TGTGCCAGCAGCTTTCGCGTCGCATACGAGCAGTACTTC.

The V gene is TRBV29-1, the J gene TRBJ1-2, with 7 bases lining up with TRBD1. This CDR3 is 16 amino acids long. The V gene's germline CDR1 is SQVTM and CDR2 ANQGSEA. V trimming: 4 bases; J trimming: 0 bases; junction bases outside the gene matches: 11. CDR3 sequence (DNA): TGCAGCGTTGCTGACAGGGACGGAGTAGCTAACTATGGCTACACCTTC. Translation: CSVADRDGVANYGYTF.

This clone was seen a single time. This sequence joins TRBV10-3 and TRBJ2-2, with TRBD2 matching 10 bases. Trimming cost V 3 bases and J 4 bases; bases outside gene matches: 11. Germline CDR1 is ENHRY and CDR2 is SYGVKD. CDR3 length: 18 amino acids. CDR3 coding DNA: TGTGCCATCAGTGATGTGAGCGGGAGGGCCGTTAGCACCGGGGAGCTGTTTTTT. Amino acids: CAISDVSGRAVSTGELFF.

V is TRBV4-1 and J is TRBJ2-2, with 10 bases that match TRBD2. The trim removed 1 base at V and 5 bases at J, leaving 4 bases unmatched. Germline V gives CDR1 MGHRA, CDR2 YSYEKL. CDR3 length equals 16 residues. The CDR3 DNA sequence: TGCGCCAGCAGCCAAGCCTCACTAGCGGGGACCGGGGAGCTGTTTTTT. Encoded protein: CASSQASLAGTGELFF.